The subject of this entry is one T cell receptor (beta chain). This sample is part of a study of shared clonotypes between healthy human individuals. Deep was the level at which the assay was run. The data were produced by immunoSEQ multiplex PCR, yet TCRdb's version contains in-frame clones alone and is incomplete. The table records hundreds of thousands of clones, around 96% of them present only once. Sequencing was done on a sample of memory CD8+ T cells sorted from blood. As to subset: CD45RO+ cells pooled with CCR7-negative TemRA cells. The sequence derives from a man aged 25 to 40 in good health.

DNA for the CDR3: TGCGCCAGCAGCCTCCTGAGACAGGGGGCGGTCGGGGAGCTGTTTTTT. It specifies CASSLLRQGAVGELFF. V gene TRBV5-1 combines with J gene TRBJ2-2; 10 bases are a match to TRBD1. Germline lookup yields CDR1 SGHRS and CDR2 YFSETQ. The CDR3 has 16 amino acids. After removal of 4 bases from V and 7 bases from J, the junction contained 10 bases not matched to a gene.